This TCR beta chain was retrieved from a study of CD8 T cells in Susac syndrome. CDR1 and CDR2 (germline): SGHRS, YFSETQ. V shed 4 bases and J 4 bases; nucleotides not matched to a gene: 11. This CDR3 is 15 amino acids long. RNA, at about 0.5 to 1 ug, was reverse transcribed with random hexamers. Across 54 Vbeta and 13 Jbeta, immunoSEQ multiplex PCR amplified TCR beta CDR3. TCRdb reanalysed the immunoSEQ multiplex PCR reads using MiXCR and keeps one entry per CDR3 protein. The top ten hold 0.087% of the sample, which has some 200,000 distinct CDR3 sequences, 90% to 95% seen once. The recently defined diagnostic criteria for definite or probable disease were met by the Susac syndrome patients. TEMRA cells were enriched by FACS, while CD8+ and CD4+ T cells were obtained through a negative isolation that was performed magnetically.

This TCR derives from a human donor with Susac syndrome. Sequenced material: CD4+ T cells from PBMCs. J is TRBJ2-7 and V is TRBV5-1; TRBD1 matches 7 bases. The CDR3 DNA follows: TGCGCCAGCAGCCCCGCCGGGACAGAACCTTACGAGCAGTACTTC. Translation gives CASSPAGTEPYEQYF. Variable domain in full (rest from reference TRBV5-1 and TRBJ2-7): KAGVTQTPRYLIKTRGQQVTLSCSPISGHRSVSWYQQTPGQGLQFLFEYFSETQRNKGNFPGRFSGRQFSNSRSEMNVSTLELGDSALYLCASSPAGTEPYEQYFGPGTRLTVT.